These T cell receptor beta chains were read from a single sample in a study of T cells expressing NK-cell markers. Using the 5' RACE reads, TCRdb records one entry per CDR3 protein without DNA. The sample table includes over 350,000 distinct CDR3 sequences. Sequencing input: blood T cells: a sorted CD56 or NKG2C T cell subset, CD4+ or CD8+ T cells, or bulk PBMC T cells (not recorded which). The origin of the receptors is a woman in her forties or fifties in good health. Each CDR3 is given with its conserved first and last residue.

V: TRBV28; J: TRBJ1-5; CDR3: CASTSGGPNQPQHF
V: TRBV2; J: TRBJ2-3; CDR3: CASSEARQGTFSTDTQYF
V: TRBV2; J: TRBJ1-5; CDR3: CASSTDSNQPQHF
V: TRBV12-3/TRBV12-4; J: TRBJ1-3; CDR3: CASSPRQGGGNTIYF
V: TRBV29-1; J: TRBJ2-1; CDR3: CSVEEGGRTSGYNEQFF
V: TRBV2; J: TRBJ2-1; CDR3: CASSLRTASSYNEQFF
V: TRBV6-1; J: TRBJ1-2; CDR3: CASSEAAFSYTF
V: TRBV6-1; J: TRBJ2-2; CDR3: CASSEAWFGPRELFF
V: TRBV20-1; J: TRBJ2-5; CDR3: CSAEAGLAGFRETQYF
V: TRBV20-1; J: TRBJ2-1; CDR3: CSARDGRTSGSYNEQFF
V: TRBV2; J: TRBJ1-5; CDR3: CASSDRGPQPQHF
V: TRBV2; J: TRBJ2-5; CDR3: CASDLGQGLTQETQYF
V: TRBV29-1; J: TRBJ2-7; CDR3: CSVAETIYEQYF
V: TRBV24-1; J: TRBJ2-2; CDR3: CATRSTRNTGELFF
V: TRBV5-1; J: TRBJ2-2; CDR3: CASSSNLGELFF
V: TRBV12-3/TRBV12-4; J: TRBJ1-6; CDR3: CASSLGTNNSPLHF
V: TRBV6-2/TRBV6-3; J: TRBJ2-1; CDR3: CASRRAGSGNEQFF
V: TRBV2; J: TRBJ2-3; CDR3: CASSWGASPDTQYF
V: TRBV6-1; J: TRBJ1-1; CDR3: CASSEAGALNTEAFF
V: TRBV27; J: TRBJ1-5; CDR3: CASSYRGIQPQHF
V: TRBV29-1; J: TRBJ2-2; CDR3: CSVLAGGLNTGELFF
V: TRBV5-1; J: TRBJ2-3; CDR3: CASSFISGRGTDTQYF
V: TRBV15; J: TRBJ2-2; CDR3: CATGRGTGELFF
V: TRBV12-3/TRBV12-4; J: TRBJ2-7; CDR3: CASKVQTTYEQYF
V: TRBV27; J: TRBJ2-5; CDR3: CASSPEARGRLLETQYF
V: TRBV20-1; J: TRBJ2-5; CDR3: CSTGTTQETQYF
V: TRBV6-6; J: TRBJ2-7; CDR3: CASSPGGLPYEQYF
V: TRBV12-3/TRBV12-4; J: TRBJ2-2; CDR3: CASSQLDIGELFF
V: TRBV10-3; J: TRBJ2-7; CDR3: CAISIQGETYEQYF
V: TRBV29-1; J: TRBJ2-1; CDR3: CSVVGVSSYNEQFF
V: TRBV6-5; J: TRBJ2-3; CDR3: CASSYYSGSTDTQYF
V: TRBV28; J: TRBJ2-2; CDR3: CASSSVGLAGVRTGELFF
V: TRBV9; J: TRBJ2-2; CDR3: CASSVDKGTNTGELFF
V: TRBV12-3/TRBV12-4; J: TRBJ1-1; CDR3: CASSRSGTGVEAFF
V: TRBV7-8; J: TRBJ2-2; CDR3: CASSLGASGAGELFF
V: TRBV7-9; J: TRBJ1-1; CDR3: CATLPRTEAFF
V: TRBV24-1; J: TRBJ2-1; CDR3: CATSDAPSPAVHEQFF
V: TRBV7-2; J: TRBJ2-1; CDR3: CASRLGTDHYNEQFF
V: TRBV15; J: TRBJ2-5; CDR3: CATGAGSIQETQYF
V: TRBV6-1; J: TRBJ2-2; CDR3: CASSGSRTSGANTGELFF
V: TRBV5-1; J: TRBJ2-7; CDR3: CASSLFWGQEGEQYF
V: TRBV3-1; J: TRBJ1-2; CDR3: CASSQEGGIVYYGYTF
V: TRBV3-1; J: TRBJ2-4; CDR3: CASSQRTGWNIQYF
V: TRBV5-1; J: TRBJ2-5; CDR3: CASRELGLPLKTQYF
V: TRBV20-1; J: TRBJ1-2; CDR3: CSASDRHYGYTF
V: TRBV18; J: TRBJ2-1; CDR3: CASSPDDDSYNEQFF
V: TRBV6-1; J: TRBJ2-3; CDR3: CASSHVPGDTQYF
V: TRBV18; J: TRBJ1-4; CDR3: CASSPLLGGGEKLFF
V: TRBV11-1; J: TRBJ2-1; CDR3: CASGWQGSYNEQFF
V: TRBV2; J: TRBJ2-7; CDR3: CASSRQPGLATGEQYF
V: TRBV5-1; J: TRBJ2-3; CDR3: CASSSRLAVGADTQYF
V: TRBV2; J: TRBJ2-7; CDR3: CARSQPDSYEQYF
V: TRBV6-1; J: TRBJ2-1; CDR3: CASTSGRGGVNEQFF
V: TRBV18; J: TRBJ1-5; CDR3: CASSPFVRDQPQHF
V: TRBV6-1; J: TRBJ2-3; CDR3: CASSDRGGDTQYF